This T cell receptor beta chain derives from a study of cytomegalovirus exposure and HLA in healthy donors. Findings of the study overall: Earlier analysis found most TCR beta V segments productive about 87% or about 30% of the time.

13 Jbeta primers and 60 Vbeta primers were used for the PCR. Method: immunoSEQ multiplex PCR; TCRdb's copy keeps in-frame clones and lacks some. Among roughly 120,000 clones, roughly two thirds were seen once, and the ten largest hold 1.6%. Notes on this clone: Its antigen is not identified.

From germline, CDR1 is SGHTA and CDR2 FQGNSA. V was trimmed by 5 bases and J by 2 bases, leaving 13 bases between them. This CDR3 is built from 15 residues. This sequence joins TRBV7-2 and TRBJ2-4; possibly TRBD1 for D (5 bases). The sequenced material came from PBMCs. The receptor's source is a man aged 25 to 40 in good health and CMV-seropositive. CDR3 loop: CASSVDRISKNIQYF. Here the CDR3 DNA reads TGTGCCAGCAGCGTCGACAGAATTTCCAAAAACATTCAGTACTTC.